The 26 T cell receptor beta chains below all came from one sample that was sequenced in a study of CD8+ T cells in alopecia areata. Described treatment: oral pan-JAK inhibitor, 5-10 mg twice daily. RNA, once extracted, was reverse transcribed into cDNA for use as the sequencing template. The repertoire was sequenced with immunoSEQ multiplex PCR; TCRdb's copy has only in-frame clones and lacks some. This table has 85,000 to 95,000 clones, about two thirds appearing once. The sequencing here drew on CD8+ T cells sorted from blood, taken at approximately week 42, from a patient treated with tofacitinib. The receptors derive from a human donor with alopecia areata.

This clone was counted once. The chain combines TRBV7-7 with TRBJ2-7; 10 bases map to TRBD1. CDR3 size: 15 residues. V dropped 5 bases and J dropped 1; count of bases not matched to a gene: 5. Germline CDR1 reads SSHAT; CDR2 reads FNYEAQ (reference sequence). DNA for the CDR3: TGTGCCAGCAGCGCCGGGACAGGGGAGTCCTACGAGCAGTACTTC. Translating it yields CASSAGTGESYEQYF.

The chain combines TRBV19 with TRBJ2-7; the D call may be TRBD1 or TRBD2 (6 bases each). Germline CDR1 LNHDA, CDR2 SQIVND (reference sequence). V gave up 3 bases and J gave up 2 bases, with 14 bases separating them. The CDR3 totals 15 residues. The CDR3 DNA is TGTGCCAGTAGTATGAGGGGGGATCATACCTACGAGCAGTACTTC. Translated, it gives CASSMRGDHTYEQYF.

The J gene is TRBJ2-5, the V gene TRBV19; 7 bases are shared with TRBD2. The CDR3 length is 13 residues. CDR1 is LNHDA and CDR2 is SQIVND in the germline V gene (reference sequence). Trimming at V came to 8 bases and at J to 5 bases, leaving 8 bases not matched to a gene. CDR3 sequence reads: CASSGGPVETQYF. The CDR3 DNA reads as TGTGCCAGTTCGGGGGGACCGGTGGAGACCCAGTACTTC.

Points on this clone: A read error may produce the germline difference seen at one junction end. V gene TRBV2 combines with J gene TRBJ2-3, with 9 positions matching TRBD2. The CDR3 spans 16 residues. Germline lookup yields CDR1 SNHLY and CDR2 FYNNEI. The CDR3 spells CASSESSGTSKDTQYF. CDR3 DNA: TGTGCCAGCAGTGAGTCTTCCGGGACTAGCAAAGATACGCAGTATTTT.

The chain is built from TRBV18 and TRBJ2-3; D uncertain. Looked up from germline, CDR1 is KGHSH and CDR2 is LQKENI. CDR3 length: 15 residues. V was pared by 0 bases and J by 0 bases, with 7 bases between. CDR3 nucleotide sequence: TGTGCCAGCTCACCACCAGGGATTAGCACAGATACGCAGTATTTT. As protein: CASSPPGISTDTQYF.

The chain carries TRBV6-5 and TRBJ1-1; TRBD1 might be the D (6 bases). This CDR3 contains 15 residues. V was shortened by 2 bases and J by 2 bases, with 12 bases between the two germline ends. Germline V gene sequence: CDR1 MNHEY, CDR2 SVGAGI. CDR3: CASSYREGTNTEAFF. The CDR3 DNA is TGTGCCAGCAGTTACCGAGAGGGGACAAACACTGAAGCTTTCTTT.

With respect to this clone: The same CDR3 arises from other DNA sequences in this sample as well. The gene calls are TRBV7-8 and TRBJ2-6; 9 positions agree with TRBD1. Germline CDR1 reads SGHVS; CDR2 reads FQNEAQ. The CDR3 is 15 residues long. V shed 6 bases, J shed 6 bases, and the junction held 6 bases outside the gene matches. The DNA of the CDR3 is TGTGCCAGCAGTCTTGACAGGGGGGTGGCCAACGTCCTGACTTTC. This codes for CASSLDRGVANVLTF.

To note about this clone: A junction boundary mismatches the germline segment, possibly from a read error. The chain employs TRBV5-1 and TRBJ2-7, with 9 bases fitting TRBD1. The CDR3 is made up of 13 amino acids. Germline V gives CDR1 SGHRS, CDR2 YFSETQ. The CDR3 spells CASSLGQGHEQYF. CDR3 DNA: TGTGCCAGCAGCTTGGGACAGGGCCACGAGCAGTACTTC.

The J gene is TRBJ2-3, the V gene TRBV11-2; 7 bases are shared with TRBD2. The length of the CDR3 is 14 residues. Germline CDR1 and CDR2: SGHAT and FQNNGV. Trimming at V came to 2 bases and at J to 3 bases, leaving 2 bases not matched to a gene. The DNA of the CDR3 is TGTGCCAGCAGCTTATCGGGGGGAACAGATACGCAGTATTTT. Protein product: CASSLSGGTDTQYF.

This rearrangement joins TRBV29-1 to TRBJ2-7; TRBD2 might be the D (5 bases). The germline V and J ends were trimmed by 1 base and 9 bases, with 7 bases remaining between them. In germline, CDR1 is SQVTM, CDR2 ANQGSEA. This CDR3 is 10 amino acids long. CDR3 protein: CSVEAGWQYF. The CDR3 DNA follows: TGCAGCGTTGAAGCGGGATGGCAGTACTTC.

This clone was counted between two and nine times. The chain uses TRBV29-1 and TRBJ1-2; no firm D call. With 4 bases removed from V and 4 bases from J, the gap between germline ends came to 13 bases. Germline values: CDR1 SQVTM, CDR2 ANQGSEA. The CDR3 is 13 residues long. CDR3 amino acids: CSVGGRNPYGYTF. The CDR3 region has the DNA TGCAGCGTTGGAGGGAGAAACCCCTATGGCTACACCTTC.

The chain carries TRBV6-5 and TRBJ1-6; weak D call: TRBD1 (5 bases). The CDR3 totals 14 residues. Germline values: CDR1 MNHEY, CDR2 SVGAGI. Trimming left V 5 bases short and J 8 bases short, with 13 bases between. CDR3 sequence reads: CASSLDSSHSPLHF. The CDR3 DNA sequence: TGTGCCAGCAGTCTCGACAGTTCGCATTCACCCCTCCACTTT.

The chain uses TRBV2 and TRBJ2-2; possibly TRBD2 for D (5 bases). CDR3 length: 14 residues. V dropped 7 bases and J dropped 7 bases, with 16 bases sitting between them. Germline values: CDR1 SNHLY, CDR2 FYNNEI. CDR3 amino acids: CASTDLFGNGELFF. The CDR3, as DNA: TGTGCCAGCACGGACTTATTCGGAAACGGGGAGCTGTTTTTT.

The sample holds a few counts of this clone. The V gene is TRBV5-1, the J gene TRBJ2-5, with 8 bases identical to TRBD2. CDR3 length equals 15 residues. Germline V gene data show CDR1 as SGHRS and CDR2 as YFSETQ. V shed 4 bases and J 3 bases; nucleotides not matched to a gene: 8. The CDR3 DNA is TGCGCCAGCAGCAAAAGCGGGGGAATTGAAGAGACCCAGTACTTC. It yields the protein CASSKSGGIEETQYF. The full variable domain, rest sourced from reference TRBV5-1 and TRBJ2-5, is KAGVTQTPRYLIKTRGQQVTLSCSPISGHRSVSWYQQTPGQGLQFLFEYFSETQRNKGNFPGRFSGRQFSNSRSEMNVSTLELGDSALYLCASSKSGGIEETQYFGPGTRLLVL.

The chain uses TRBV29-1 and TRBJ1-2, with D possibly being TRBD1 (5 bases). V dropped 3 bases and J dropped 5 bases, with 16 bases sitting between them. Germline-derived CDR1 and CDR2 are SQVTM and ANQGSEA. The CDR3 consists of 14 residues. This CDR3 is CSVDTGGTPYGYTF. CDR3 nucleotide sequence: TGCAGCGTTGATACGGGGGGGACTCCTTATGGCTACACCTTC.

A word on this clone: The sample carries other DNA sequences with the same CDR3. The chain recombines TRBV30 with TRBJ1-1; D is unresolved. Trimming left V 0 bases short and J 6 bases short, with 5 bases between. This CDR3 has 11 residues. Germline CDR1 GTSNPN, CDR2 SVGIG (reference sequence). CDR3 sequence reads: CAWSVSAEAFF. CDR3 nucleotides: TGTGCCTGGAGTGTATCGGCTGAAGCTTTCTTT.

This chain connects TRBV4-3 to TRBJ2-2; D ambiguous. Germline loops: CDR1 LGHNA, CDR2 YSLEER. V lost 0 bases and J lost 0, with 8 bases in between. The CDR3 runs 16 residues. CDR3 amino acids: CASSQDPGANTGELFF. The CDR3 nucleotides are TGCGCCAGCAGCCAAGATCCGGGCGCGAACACCGGGGAGCTGTTTTTT.

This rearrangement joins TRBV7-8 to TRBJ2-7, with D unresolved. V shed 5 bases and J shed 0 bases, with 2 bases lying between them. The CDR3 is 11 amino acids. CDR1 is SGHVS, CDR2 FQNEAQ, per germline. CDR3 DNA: TGTGCCAGCAGCCACTCCTACGAGCAGTACTTC. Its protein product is CASSHSYEQYF.

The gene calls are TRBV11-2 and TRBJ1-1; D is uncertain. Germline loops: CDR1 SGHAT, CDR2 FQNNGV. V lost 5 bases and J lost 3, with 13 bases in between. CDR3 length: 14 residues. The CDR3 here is CASSPDPRDTEAFF. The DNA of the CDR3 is TGTGCCAGCAGCCCGGACCCGCGGGACACTGAAGCTTTCTTT.

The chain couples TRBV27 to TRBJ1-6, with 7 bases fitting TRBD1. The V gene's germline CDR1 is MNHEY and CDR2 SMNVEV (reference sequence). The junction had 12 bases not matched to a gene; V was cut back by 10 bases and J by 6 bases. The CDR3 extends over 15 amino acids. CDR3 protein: CATRRAGGTNSPLHF. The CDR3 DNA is TGTGCCACCCGTCGGGCAGGGGGAACTAATTCACCCCTCCACTTT.

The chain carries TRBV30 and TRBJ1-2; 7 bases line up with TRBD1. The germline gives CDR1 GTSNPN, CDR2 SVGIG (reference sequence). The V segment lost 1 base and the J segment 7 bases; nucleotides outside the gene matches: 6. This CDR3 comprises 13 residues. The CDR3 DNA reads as TGTGCCTGGAGTGAAGGGGGCTCGGGTGGCTACACCTTC. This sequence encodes CAWSEGGSGGYTF.

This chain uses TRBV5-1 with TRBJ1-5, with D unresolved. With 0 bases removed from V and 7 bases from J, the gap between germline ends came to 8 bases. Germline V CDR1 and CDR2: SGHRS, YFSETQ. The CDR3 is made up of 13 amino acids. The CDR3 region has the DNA TGCGCCAGCAGCTTGGATCTAGGACAGCCCCAGCATTTT. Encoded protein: CASSLDLGQPQHF.

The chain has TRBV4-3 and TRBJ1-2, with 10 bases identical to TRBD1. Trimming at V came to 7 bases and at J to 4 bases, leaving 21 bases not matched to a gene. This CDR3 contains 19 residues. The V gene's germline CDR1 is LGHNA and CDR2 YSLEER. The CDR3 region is CASTTRYGGTGASFYGYTF. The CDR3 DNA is TGCGCCAGCACCACAAGATACGGAGGGACAGGGGCCTCCTTCTATGGCTACACCTTC.

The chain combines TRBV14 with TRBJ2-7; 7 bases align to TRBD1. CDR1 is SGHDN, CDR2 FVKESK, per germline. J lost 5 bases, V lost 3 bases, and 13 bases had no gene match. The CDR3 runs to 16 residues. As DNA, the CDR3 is TGTGCCAGCAGCCATGACGGTCGGGACAGACTAAACGAGCAGTACTTC. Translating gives CASSHDGRDRLNEQYF.

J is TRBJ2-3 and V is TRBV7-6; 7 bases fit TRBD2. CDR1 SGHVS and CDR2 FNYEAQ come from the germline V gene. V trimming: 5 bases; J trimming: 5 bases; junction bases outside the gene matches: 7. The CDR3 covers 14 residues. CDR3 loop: CASSPLGEGDTQYF. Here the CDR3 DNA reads TGTGCCAGCAGCCCGCTGGGGGAGGGAGATACGCAGTATTTT.

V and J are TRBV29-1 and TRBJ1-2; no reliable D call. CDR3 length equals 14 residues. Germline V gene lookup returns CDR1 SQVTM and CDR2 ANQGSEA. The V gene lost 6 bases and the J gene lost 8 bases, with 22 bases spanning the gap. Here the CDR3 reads CSVVMVFRGGGYTF. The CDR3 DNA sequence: TGCAGCGTGGTGATGGTTTTCAGAGGAGGCGGCTACACCTTC.